The 32 T cell receptor beta chains presented below share a single source sample, sequenced in a study of vaccination and CD4 T cells after COVID-19. With the Oncomine TCR Beta short-read assay, DNA from cultured CD4+ T cells was sequenced. TCRdb reprocessed the PCR reads via MiXCR and lists one record per CDR3 protein. The sample lists 10,000 or so distinct CDR3 sequences, around 33% occurring once. These receptors lack a known antigen. Stated treatment: approximately 9-day PBMC culture with coronavirus spike peptide pools or control peptides (ViraFEST assay). What was sequenced was cultured CD4+ T cells from blood. Receptors were obtained from a human donor with COVID-19.

The chain carries TRBV2 and TRBJ2-3; 9 nucleotides align to TRBD2. The CDR3 runs to 14 residues. Germline V gives CDR1 SNHLY, CDR2 FYNNEI. The V segment lost 4 bases and the J segment 5 bases; nucleotides outside the gene matches: 4. The CDR3 loop reads CASSVGSGGDTQYF. The DNA of the CDR3 is TGTGCCAGCAGTGTTGGTAGCGGGGGAGATACGCAGTATTTT.

This clonotype came up once. The chain carries TRBV14 and TRBJ1-6, with D unclear. The CDR3 contains 15 residues. V gave up 2 bases and J gave up 9 bases, with 14 bases separating them. Germline assignment: CDR1 SGHDN and CDR2 FVKESK. This chain's CDR3 is CASSQSGLGSSPLHF. The CDR3 DNA sequence: TGTGCCAGCAGCCAATCGGGCTTGGGGAGTTCACCCCTCCACTTT.

This clonotype occurred a few times. CDR3 amino acids: CASSIGFGYNSPLHF. CDR3 DNA: TGTGCCAGTAGTATCGGTTTCGGGTATAATTCACCCCTCCACTTT. The J gene is TRBJ1-6, the V gene TRBV19; D not resolved. Germline CDR1 and CDR2: LNHDA and SQIVND (reference sequence). The CDR3 runs to 15 residues. Trimming cost V 3 bases and J 4 bases, with 10 bases left between them.

This clonotype was detected only a few times. V usage is TRBV6-2 or TRBV6-3 and J usage is TRBJ1-1, with TRBD1 matching over 9 bases. Germline loops: CDR1 MNHEY, CDR2 SVGEGT. Trimming cost V 0 bases and J 4 bases; bases outside gene matches: 0. This CDR3 spans 14 amino acids. The chain's CDR3 is CASSYSTGGTEAFF. CDR3 in DNA: TGTGCCAGCAGTTACTCGACAGGGGGCACTGAAGCTTTCTTT.

The chain is built from TRBV2 and TRBJ2-5; either TRBD1 or TRBD2 may fit D (5 bases each). V lost 7 bases, J lost 5 bases, and 23 bases lay in between. The germline gives CDR1 SNHLY, CDR2 FYNNEI. CDR3 length: 16 amino acids. The chain's CDR3 is CASTGTPMDPPETQYF. CDR3 nucleotide sequence: TGTGCCAGCACCGGGACCCCAATGGACCCGCCGGAGACCCAGTACTTC.

This clonotype has more than one count but fewer than ten. This chain uses TRBV7-2 with TRBJ2-2, with 8 bases that match TRBD2. CDR3 length equals 15 residues. Looked up from germline, CDR1 is SGHTA and CDR2 is FQGNSA. The V segment lost 1 base and the J segment 6 bases; nucleotides outside the gene matches: 4. CDR3 in DNA: TGTGCCAGCAGCTTAGATCCGGGGGGGTCCGGGGAGCTGTTTTTT. This sequence encodes CASSLDPGGSGELFF.

A few counts support this clonotype. V is TRBV4-1 and J is TRBJ2-2, with no clear D. Per germline, CDR1 MGHRA and CDR2 YSYEKL. V was trimmed by 4 bases and J by 1 base, leaving 13 bases between them. The CDR3 consists of 16 residues. CDR3 coding DNA: TGCGCCAGCAGCCCGCTAGACCTATTGAACACCGGGGAGCTGTTTTTT. This encodes CASSPLDLLNTGELFF.

The chain uses TRBV20-1 and TRBJ1-1; unclear D gene. This CDR3 has 15 residues. From germline, CDR1 is DFQATT and CDR2 SNEGSKA (reference sequence). The V end lost 0 bases, the J end lost 11 bases, and 22 bases lay between the germline ends. The CDR3 coding sequence is TGCAGTGCTAGAGACGGGAAGGAGGCCTCCCATACCGCTTTCTTT. It yields the protein CSARDGKEASHTAFF.

This clonotype was seen more than once but under ten times. The V call is TRBV2, the J call TRBJ1-2, with unresolved D. CDR1 and CDR2 (germline): SNHLY, FYNNEI. V lost 6 bases, J lost 12 bases, and 14 bases lay in between. This CDR3 is built from 11 residues. The CDR3 DNA is TGTGCCAGCAGGGCGCAGGTTGTCGACACCTTC. Translation gives CASRAQVVDTF.

A few counts support this clonotype. The V and J genes are TRBV11-2 and TRBJ1-2; TRBD1 aligns across 7 bases. The germline V gene has CDR1 SGHAT and CDR2 FQNNGV. With 0 bases clipped from V and 8 bases from J, the junction kept 12 bases outside the gene matches. The CDR3 covers 16 residues. In DNA form, the CDR3 reads TGTGCCAGCAGCTTAGAAATTGGCAGGGGGGGACAAGGCTACACCTTC. This gives the protein CASSLEIGRGGQGYTF.

V and J are TRBV20-1 and TRBJ2-7; 11 bases fit TRBD2. The germline gives CDR1 DFQATT, CDR2 SNEGSKA (reference sequence). The CDR3 is 16 residues long. The V and J ends lost 1 base and 3 bases, in that order; junction bases with no gene match: 8. CDR3 residues: CSARAPLAGGIYEQYF. The CDR3 nucleotides are TGCAGTGCTAGAGCCCCTCTAGCGGGGGGAATCTACGAGCAGTACTTC.

Worth noting for this clonotype: The junction differs from germline at one of its ends, possibly a read error. This rearrangement joins TRBV7-7 to TRBJ2-3; possible D gene TRBD2, 6 bases. The CDR3 has 16 residues. The germline CDR1 and CDR2 sequences are SSHAT and FNYEAQ (reference sequence). The DNA of the CDR3 is TGTGCTAGCAGCCGCACTCCCGGAGGGGCCACAGATACGCAGTATTTT. This sequence encodes CASSRTPGGATDTQYF.

The chain couples TRBV2 to TRBJ2-3; D is unresolved. With 7 bases removed from V and 2 bases from J, the gap between germline ends came to 7 bases. This CDR3 is built from 12 residues. CDR1 and CDR2 from the germline V gene are SNHLY and FYNNEI. CDR3 sequence reads: CASTYITDTQYF. The CDR3 nucleotides read TGTGCCAGCACTTACATCACAGATACGCAGTATTTT. Complete variable domain (other parts from reference TRBV2 and TRBJ2-3): EPEVTQTPSHQVTQMGQEVILRCVPISNHLYFYWYRQILGQKVEFLVSFYNNEISEKSEIFDDQFSVERPDGSNFTLKIRSTKLEDSAMYFCASTYITDTQYFGPGTRLTVL.

This clonotype qualifies as medium-sized. V and J are TRBV6-1 and TRBJ2-2, with D possibly being TRBD1 (6 bases). V lost 8 bases and J 6 bases, leaving 22 bases between the germline ends. The CDR3 is made up of 16 amino acids. Germline lookup yields CDR1 MNHNS and CDR2 SASEGT. The CDR3 bases are TGTGCCAGCTATCCGGGGCAGGGGTTCATCTCCGGGGAGCTGTTTTTT. It encodes CASYPGQGFISGELFF.

This chain links TRBV12-3 or TRBV12-4 with TRBJ2-1; a possible D gene is TRBD1 (6 bases). This CDR3 is 13 amino acids long. Trimming pared 8 bases from V and 7 bases from J, leaving 15 bases between. In nucleotides, the CDR3 is TGTGCCAGCCAAGGACAGATAAATAATGAGCAGTTCTTC. Amino acids: CASQGQINNEQFF.

This clonotype was found a few times. The chain links TRBV7-9 to TRBJ1-6, with D possibly being TRBD1 (6 bases). Germline V lookup: CDR1 SEHNR, CDR2 FQNEAQ (reference sequence). The V and J ends lost 1 base and 6 bases respectively, with 13 bases between them. The CDR3 length is 16 residues. The CDR3 region has the DNA TGTGCCAGCAGCTTAGGCGCGGACAGCGGTAATTCACCCCTCCACTTT. Amino acid sequence: CASSLGADSGNSPLHF.

V gene TRBV12-3 or TRBV12-4 combines with J gene TRBJ2-5, with TRBD1 identical over 8 bases. The CDR3 is made up of 15 amino acids. After removal of 2 bases from V and 4 bases from J, the junction contained 6 bases not matched to a gene. Here the CDR3 reads CASSLSRGRIETQYF. As DNA, the CDR3 is TGTGCCAGCAGTTTATCCAGGGGGCGCATAGAGACCCAGTACTTC.

This chain uses TRBV7-2 with TRBJ1-5; D might be TRBD1 (5 bases). V lost 1 base and J 7 bases, leaving 11 bases between the germline ends. Germline lookup yields CDR1 SGHTA and CDR2 FQGNSA. The length of the CDR3 is 14 residues. CDR3 residues: CASSLGGDGQPQHF. Here the CDR3 DNA reads TGTGCCAGCAGCTTAGGGGGGGACGGGCAGCCCCAGCATTTT.

This clonotype came up a few times. The chain joins TRBV30 to TRBJ2-7; maybe TRBD2 (6 bases). The germline V gene has CDR1 GTSNPN and CDR2 SVGIG (reference sequence). This CDR3 has 13 residues. The V end lost 6 bases, the J end lost 4 bases, and 16 bases lay between the germline ends. CDR3 protein: CACSLAGRYEQYF. The CDR3 nucleotides are TGTGCCTGCTCCTTGGCGGGGAGGTACGAGCAGTACTTC.

This clonotype was seen a few times. The rearrangement links TRBV4-1 to TRBJ1-2; D is ambiguous. This CDR3 is 12 amino acids long. With 0 bases removed from V and 6 bases from J, the gap between germline ends came to 5 bases. The germline V gene encodes CDR1 MGHRA and CDR2 YSYEKL. The CDR3 region is CASSQDQDGYTF. The CDR3 nucleotides are TGCGCCAGCAGCCAAGATCAGGATGGCTACACCTTC.

CDR3 amino acids: CASSLTAGGAASTDTQYF. Here the CDR3 DNA reads TGTGCCAGCAGCTTGACAGCGGGGGGCGCCGCTAGCACAGATACGCAGTATTTT. J is TRBJ2-3 and V is TRBV5-4; 9 bases are a match to TRBD2. The CDR3 length is 18 residues. V was clipped by 1 base and J by 0 bases; unmatched bases: 9. Germline CDR1 and CDR2: SGHNT and YYREEE (reference sequence).

V gene TRBV20-1 combines with J gene TRBJ1-6; D gene unclear. This CDR3 is 16 amino acids long. The germline V and J ends were trimmed by 5 bases and 5 bases, with 19 bases remaining between them. CDR1 and CDR2 from the germline V gene are DFQATT and SNEGSKA (reference sequence). CDR3 DNA sequence: TGCAGTGCTGGCGCGGGCGGGTCCACTAATAATTCACCCCTCCACTTT. Translated, it gives CSAGAGGSTNNSPLHF.

This chain uses TRBV11-3 with TRBJ1-2; 9 bases fit TRBD1. Germline assignment: CDR1 SGHNT and CDR2 YENEEA. The CDR3 has 13 amino acids. V lost 5 bases to trimming and J lost 6 bases; unmatched junction nucleotides: 4. The CDR3 DNA reads TGTGCCAGCAGCATACGGACAGGGGATGGCTACACCTTC. Translating gives CASSIRTGDGYTF.

This clonotype is medium-sized within its sample. The chain joins TRBV19 to TRBJ1-1; the match to TRBD1 covers 9 bases. J lost 1 base, V lost 9 bases, and 12 bases had no gene match. CDR1 and CDR2 (germline): LNHDA, SQIVND (reference sequence). The CDR3 contains 16 residues. This chain's CDR3 is CASARTGVGTNTEAFF. Here the CDR3 DNA reads TGTGCCAGCGCCCGGACAGGGGTTGGGACGAACACTGAAGCTTTCTTT.

This clonotype was detected only a few times. The V call is TRBV6-1, the J call TRBJ2-2; possibly TRBD1 for D (7 bases). Trimming left V 4 bases short and J 8 bases short, with 14 bases between. CDR3 length: 14 amino acids. CDR1 is MNHNS, CDR2 SASEGT, per germline. The CDR3 spells CASSGQTGRGELFF. DNA for the CDR3: TGTGCCAGCAGTGGTCAGACAGGGAGGGGGGAGCTGTTTTTT.

The chain has TRBV6-1 and TRBJ2-2; D possibly matches TRBD1 or TRBD2 (5 bases each). The germline V gene has CDR1 MNHNS and CDR2 SASEGT. Between the trimmed V and J ends, which lost 6 bases and 3 bases, there was a span of 17 bases. The CDR3 spans 16 residues. The CDR3 protein is CASRRIGTVDTGELFF. In DNA, the CDR3 is TGTGCCAGCAGGAGAATCGGGACGGTAGACACCGGGGAGCTGTTTTTT.

This clonotype was picked up a small number of times. The chain joins TRBV10-2 to TRBJ1-5; 9 nucleotides agree with TRBD1. The CDR3 spans 13 residues. The ends lost 7 bases at V and 4 bases at J; junction bases unmatched: 2. Per the germline V gene, CDR1 is WSHSY and CDR2 is SAAADI. The CDR3 DNA reads as TGCGCCAGCACACAGGGGGCGAATCAGCCCCAGCATTTT. This sequence encodes CASTQGANQPQHF.

This rearrangement joins TRBV27 to TRBJ2-1, with TRBD1 identical over 9 bases. Per germline, CDR1 MNHEY and CDR2 SMNVEV (reference sequence). V lost 5 bases and J lost 8; bases outside the gene matches: 13. This CDR3 contains 16 residues. Written as DNA, the CDR3 is TGTGCCAGCAGTGCGGCGGACAGGGGAGGGTTGCATGAGCAGTTCTTC. The encoded protein is CASSAADRGGLHEQFF.

The rearrangement links TRBV18 to TRBJ2-7; TRBD2 aligns across 7 bases. V lost 3 bases and J lost 2; bases outside the gene matches: 10. Germline-derived CDR1 and CDR2 are KGHSH and LQKENI. The CDR3 spans 16 residues. In nucleotides, the CDR3 is TGTGCCAGCTCACCCGGCCAGGGAGGGGTCACCTACGAGCAGTACTTC. Translated: CASSPGQGGVTYEQYF.

The chain couples TRBV7-9 to TRBJ1-2, with 8 bases that match TRBD1. The CDR3 covers 15 residues. Germline V lookup: CDR1 SEHNR, CDR2 FQNEAQ (reference sequence). Trimming removed 7 bases from V and 2 bases from J; junction bases left unmatched: 9. The CDR3 DNA is TGTGCCAGCACCCCAGGACAGGGAGCCAACTATGGCTACACCTTC. The encoded protein is CASTPGQGANYGYTF. Complete variable domain (other parts from reference TRBV7-9 and TRBJ1-2): DTGVSQNPRHKITKRGQNVTFRCDPISEHNRLYWYRQTLGQGPEFLTYFQNEAQLEKSRLLSDRFSAERPKGSFSTLEIQRTEQGDSAMYLCASTPGQGANYGYTFGSGTRLTVV.

The chain combines TRBV19 with TRBJ1-4; D not certain. The CDR3 totals 14 residues. V gave up 1 base and J gave up 5 bases, with 8 bases separating them. From germline, CDR1 is LNHDA and CDR2 SQIVND (reference sequence). The CDR3, as DNA: TGTGCCAGTAGTATAGGGATCGGGAATGAAAAACTGTTTTTT. Protein product: CASSIGIGNEKLFF.

In its sample, this clonotype was seen a few times. V is TRBV6-1 and J is TRBJ1-5; no reliable D call. The CDR3 is 14 residues long. In germline, CDR1 is MNHNS, CDR2 SASEGT. Trimming took off 7 bases at V and 6 bases at J, with 16 bases between the two ends. As DNA, the CDR3 is TGTGCCAGCACCCCGGGAGGGTTAGGTCAGCCCCAGCATTTT. It translates to CASTPGGLGQPQHF.